These 27 T cell receptor beta chains were all obtained from the same sample, sequenced in a study of siplizumab effects on memory and regulatory T cells. The authors cocultured the mixed lymphocyte reaction cells at 37 degrees C for about six days. These TCRs' antigens remain unknown. Measured with immunoSEQ multiplex PCR; TCRdb has only the in-frame clones, and not every one. The data contain about 9,900 clones, about 40% of them singletons. Sequencing was carried out using CFSE-low (dividing) CD4+ T cells sorted from an allogeneic mixed lymphocyte reaction. The receptors come from a human donor in good health; the cells came from an allogeneic mixed lymphocyte reaction.

The CDR3 nucleotides are TGTGCCAGCAGCAAAGGTGGGCCCCGCTCCTACAATGAGCAGTTCTTC. This sequence encodes CASSKGGPRSYNEQFF. This sequence joins TRBV7-2 and TRBJ2-1; D is unclear. Germline lookup yields CDR1 SGHTA and CDR2 FQGNSA. V dropped 5 bases and J dropped 0 bases, with 14 bases sitting between them. The CDR3 totals 16 residues.

The CDR3 region is CAISEGLGSTDTQYF. Here the CDR3 DNA reads TGTGCCATCAGTGAGGGATTGGGGAGCACAGATACGCAGTATTTT. The rearrangement links TRBV10-3 to TRBJ2-3; D not certain. Germline V gene lookup returns CDR1 ENHRY and CDR2 SYGVKD. CDR3 length equals 15 residues. V lost 2 bases, J lost 0 bases, and 9 bases lay in between.

This clone was seen a few times. The V and J genes are TRBV19 and TRBJ2-3; 14 positions match TRBD2. The V and J ends lost 4 bases and 1 base, in that order; junction bases with no gene match: 7. The CDR3 extends over 18 amino acids. CDR1 is LNHDA and CDR2 is SQIVND in the germline V gene (reference sequence). This chain's CDR3 is CASSTAGTSGRGTDTQYF. The DNA of the CDR3 is TGTGCCAGTAGTACTGCCGGGACTAGCGGGAGAGGCACAGATACGCAGTATTTT.

The rearrangement links TRBV29-1 to TRBJ2-1; D perhaps matches TRBD1 (6 bases). Trimming left V 7 bases short and J 5 bases short, with 12 bases between. The CDR3 runs 12 residues. Germline V gives CDR1 SQVTM, CDR2 ANQGSEA. The CDR3 bases are TGCAGCGGCCGAACAGGGAACAATGAGCAGTTCTTC. Its translation is CSGRTGNNEQFF.

This clone was seen a handful of times. This chain links TRBV5-1 with TRBJ2-7; the D gene is possibly TRBD1 (6 bases). The CDR3 runs 15 residues. V was trimmed by 4 bases and J by 4 bases, leaving 18 bases between them. Germline V gene data show CDR1 as SGHRS and CDR2 as YFSETQ. The CDR3 DNA sequence: TGCGCCAGCAGCCAACAGGGTTATTCTGGATACGAGCAGTACTTC. It yields the protein CASSQQGYSGYEQYF.

This clone was found a few times. The chain recombines TRBV7-3 with TRBJ2-5, with 11 bases matching TRBD2. The germline CDR1 and CDR2 sequences are SGHTA and FQGTGA. After removal of 3 bases from V and 4 bases from J, the junction contained 4 bases not matched to a gene. The CDR3 spans 15 residues. The CDR3 sequence: CASSFGTSGGETQYF. The CDR3 region has the DNA TGTGCCAGCAGCTTCGGGACTAGCGGCGGAGAGACCCAGTACTTC.

This clone was observed a handful of times. This chain joins TRBV10-3 and TRBJ2-1; no clear D gene. CDR1 and CDR2 from the germline V gene are ENHRY and SYGVKD. This CDR3 comprises 15 residues. Trimming took off 2 bases at V and 8 bases at J, with 16 bases between the two ends. The CDR3 sequence is CAISEGAVLAHEQFF. DNA for the CDR3: TGTGCCATCAGTGAGGGAGCCGTACTTGCCCATGAGCAGTTCTTC.

The chain carries TRBV10-2 and TRBJ2-7; 10 bases agree with TRBD2. V shed 6 bases and J 5 bases; nucleotides not matched to a gene: 4. The CDR3 is 13 amino acids. CDR1 is WSHSY, CDR2 SAAADI, per germline. DNA of the CDR3: TGCGCCAGCAGGGTAGCGGGAGGAAACGAGCAGTACTTC. As protein: CASRVAGGNEQYF.

By sample share, this clone is medium-sized (0.01 to 0.1%). This chain joins TRBV5-6 and TRBJ1-1; 12 bases are a match to TRBD1. The length of the CDR3 is 15 residues. V lost 3 bases to trimming and J lost 7 bases; unmatched junction nucleotides: 7. Looked up from germline, CDR1 is SGHDT and CDR2 is YYEEEE. CDR3 sequence (DNA): TGTGCCAGCAGCTGGGGGACAGGGGGCTGGGGTGAAGCTTTCTTT. Translated, it gives CASSWGTGGWGEAFF. Combining the CDR3 with reference TRBV5-6 and TRBJ1-1 gives the whole variable domain DAGVTQSPTHLIKTRGQQVTLRCSPKSGHDTVSWYQQALGQGPQFIFQYYEEEERQRGNFPDRFSGHQFPNYSSELNVNALLLGDSALYLCASSWGTGGWGEAFFGQGTRLTVV.

This clone is medium-sized within its sample. The chain couples TRBV28 to TRBJ1-5; possible D gene TRBD1, 5 bases. V was shortened by 9 bases and J by 6 bases, with 15 bases between the two germline ends. The germline V gene encodes CDR1 MDHEN and CDR2 SYDVKM. The CDR3 loop spans 13 amino acids. The CDR3 protein is CASLGAGPQPQHF. The DNA of the CDR3 is TGTGCCAGTCTTGGCGCAGGGCCTCAGCCCCAGCATTTT.

The chain carries TRBV28 and TRBJ2-3, with D tentatively TRBD1 (5 bases). Trimming shortened V by 5 bases and J by 7 bases, and 16 bases separated the two germline ends. The CDR3 has 14 amino acids. Per germline, CDR1 MDHEN and CDR2 SYDVKM. The CDR3 loop is CASSPTVYAHTQYF. CDR3 sequence (DNA): TGTGCCAGCAGTCCGACAGTGTATGCGCATACGCAGTATTTT. Complete variable domain (other parts from reference TRBV28 and TRBJ2-3): DVKVTQSSRYLVKRTGEKVFLECVQDMDHENMFWYRQDPGLGLRLIYFSYDVKMKEKGDIPEGYSVSREKKERFSLILESASTNQTSMYLCASSPTVYAHTQYFGPGTRLTVL.

By proportion, this clone is medium-sized (0.01 to 0.1%). The chain has TRBV27 and TRBJ2-3, with a tentative D call TRBD2 (6 bases). Between the trimmed V and J ends, which lost 8 bases and 6 bases, there was a span of 18 bases. There are 14 residues in the CDR3. The germline V gene encodes CDR1 MNHEY and CDR2 SMNVEV (reference sequence). The DNA for the CDR3 is TGTGCCAGCCGTCGACTAGAGCGGAAGGATACGCAGTATTTT. This translates into CASRRLERKDTQYF.

The chain links TRBV30 to TRBJ2-1; D unclear. V was cut by 4 bases and J by 6 bases, with 7 bases left in between. The V gene's germline CDR1 is GTSNPN and CDR2 SVGIG (reference sequence). This CDR3 is built from 11 residues. CDR3: CAWNQVNEQFF. CDR3 DNA: TGTGCCTGGAACCAGGTCAATGAGCAGTTCTTC.

The V call is TRBV7-9, the J call TRBJ2-5, with D uncertain. The CDR3 totals 14 residues. V was cut by 5 bases and J by 2 bases, with 12 bases left in between. Germline loops: CDR1 SEHNR, CDR2 FQNEAQ (reference sequence). CDR3: CASSLRVIQETQYF. CDR3 sequence (DNA): TGTGCCAGCAGCCTACGGGTGATTCAAGAGACCCAGTACTTC.

The V call is TRBV20-1, the J call TRBJ1-4, with 8 bases that match TRBD1. The CDR3 runs 11 residues. Germline CDR1 and CDR2: DFQATT and SNEGSKA (reference sequence). This chain's CDR3 is CGTGNNEKLFF. DNA of the CDR3: TGCGGGACAGGCAACAATGAAAAACTGTTTTTT.

This clone was observed a handful of times. V gene TRBV7-2 combines with J gene TRBJ1-5, with 8 nucleotides matching TRBD1. Germline trimming cut 5 bases from V and 7 bases from J; bases unmatched to any gene: 10. Germline CDR1 reads SGHTA; CDR2 reads FQGNSA. This CDR3 is built from 15 residues. The CDR3 region is CASSGPGGAGQPQHF. The CDR3 coding sequence is TGTGCCAGCAGCGGTCCAGGGGGCGCGGGGCAGCCCCAGCATTTT.

The chain combines TRBV5-1 with TRBJ2-3; 8 bases map to TRBD2. The CDR3 is 14 residues long. The ends lost 7 bases at V and 0 bases at J; junction bases unmatched: 4. Germline V gene data show CDR1 as SGHRS and CDR2 as YFSETQ. CDR3: CASASGLSTDTQYF. The CDR3 bases are TGCGCCAGCGCTAGCGGGCTGAGCACAGATACGCAGTATTTT. Variable domain in full (rest from reference TRBV5-1 and TRBJ2-3): KAGVTQTPRYLIKTRGQQVTLSCSPISGHRSVSWYQQTPGQGLQFLFEYFSETQRNKGNFPGRFSGRQFSNSRSEMNVSTLELGDSALYLCASASGLSTDTQYFGPGTRLTVL.

This clone appeared a few times. This chain uses TRBV9 with TRBJ1-3; D call uncertain. V was pared by 4 bases and J by 0 bases, with 20 bases between. The CDR3 length is 18 residues. Germline loops: CDR1 SGDLS, CDR2 YYNGEE. The CDR3 coding sequence is TGTGCCAGCAGCCGAAGTGGAACGGCAGCCTTCTCTGGAAACACCATATATTTT. It is translated as CASSRSGTAAFSGNTIYF.

This sequence joins TRBV5-1 and TRBJ1-4, with D hard to call. The germline V gene encodes CDR1 SGHRS and CDR2 YFSETQ. The CDR3 extends over 14 amino acids. The V and J ends lost 3 bases and 4 bases respectively, with 10 bases between them. CDR3 residues: CASSSGRDNEKLFF. The CDR3 DNA is TGCGCCAGCAGCTCCGGACGGGATAATGAAAAACTGTTTTTT.

The chain is built from TRBV9 and TRBJ1-3; unclear D gene. This CDR3 region has 16 residues. Trimming pared 4 bases from V and 0 bases from J, leaving 14 bases between. CDR1 and CDR2 (germline): SGDLS, YYNGEE. Here the CDR3 reads CASSQTGIASGNTIYF. The CDR3 DNA reads as TGTGCCAGCAGCCAAACCGGGATTGCCTCTGGAAACACCATATATTTT.

The chain combines TRBV5-1 with TRBJ2-5; a weak D match, TRBD2 (5 bases). Trimming took 4 bases from V and 1 from J, leaving 8 bases between them. The CDR3 runs 13 residues. Germline V gives CDR1 SGHRS, CDR2 YFSETQ. CDR3 bases: TGCGCCAGCAGCCCTAGCACCCAAGAGACCCAGTACTTC. Translated, it gives CASSPSTQETQYF.

In its sample, this clone was seen a few times. V gene TRBV9 combines with J gene TRBJ2-1; 8 nucleotides align to TRBD2. Germline V gene sequence: CDR1 SGDLS, CDR2 YYNGEE. The CDR3 extends over 15 amino acids. Trimming cost V 0 bases and J 7 bases; bases outside gene matches: 6. CDR3 nucleotides: TGTGCCAGCAGCGTAGGTCCCGGGAGGGATAATGAGCAGTTCTTC. It codes for CASSVGPGRDNEQFF.

This clone has more than one count but fewer than ten. The chain recombines TRBV5-5 with TRBJ1-1, with D hard to call. V was trimmed by 0 bases and J by 1 base, leaving 10 bases between them. The CDR3 extends over 15 amino acids. CDR1 is SGHKS, CDR2 YYEKEE, per germline (reference sequence). The CDR3 sequence is CASSLAGVPNTEAFF. The CDR3 DNA reads as TGTGCCAGCAGCTTGGCCGGTGTACCGAACACTGAAGCTTTCTTT.

The rearrangement uses TRBV30 and TRBJ2-3; no definite D call. The CDR3 has 11 amino acids. V was shortened by 4 bases and J by 1 base, with 3 bases between the two germline ends. In germline, CDR1 is GTSNPN, CDR2 SVGIG (reference sequence). The CDR3 region is CAWTGTDTQYF. The CDR3 coding sequence is TGTGCCTGGACCGGCACAGATACGCAGTATTTT.

The V and J genes are TRBV2 and TRBJ1-5, with D possibly matching TRBD1 (5 bases). CDR1 is SNHLY, CDR2 FYNNEI, per germline. This CDR3 has 15 amino acids. V shed 6 bases and J shed 5 bases, with 17 bases lying between them. The CDR3 DNA is TGTGCCAGCAGGGACAAAGACAGTCACTATCAGCCCCAGCATTTT. Translating it yields CASRDKDSHYQPQHF.

This clone appeared once. This chain links TRBV29-1 with TRBJ2-1, with 9 bases identical to TRBD1. Losses at the gene ends were 4 bases for V and 6 bases for J; bases not matched to a gene: 1. CDR1 and CDR2 from the germline V gene are SQVTM and ANQGSEA. The CDR3 loop spans 12 amino acids. The CDR3 DNA sequence: TGCAGCGTTGGGGGACAGGGCAATGAGCAGTTCTTC. Its translation: CSVGGQGNEQFF.

This clone was observed once. This chain links TRBV7-1 with TRBJ2-7, with D possibly being TRBD1 or TRBD2 (5 bases each). TRBV7-1 is identified as an open reading frame with a role that is uncertain. V shed 4 bases and J shed 5 bases, with 18 bases lying between them. This CDR3 comprises 15 residues. This CDR3 reads CASSLSTRGWNEQYF. CDR3 in DNA: TGTGCCAGCAGCTTATCTACGAGGGGCTGGAACGAGCAGTACTTC.